The 27 T cell receptor beta chains reported below all come from one sample, sequenced in a study of glioma-infiltrating T cells after dendritic cell vaccination. Clones were read by immunoSEQ multiplex PCR, and TCRdb kept only the in-frame ones, dropping some. The profile shows around 62,000 clones, approximately 78% of them singletons. This specimen consisted of blood, obtained before dendritic cell vaccination. These receptors all stem from a human donor with glioblastoma.

This sequence joins TRBV28 and TRBJ1-2, with 7 bases fitting TRBD1. Trimming took 6 bases from V and 2 from J; bases not matched to a gene: 3. Germline CDR1 is MDHEN and CDR2 is SYDVKM. The CDR3 runs 13 residues. CDR3 coding DNA: TGTGCCAGCAGCCGGGGACAGAACTATGGCTACACCTTC. Protein sequence: CASSRGQNYGYTF.

This clone was seen just once. This chain links TRBV18 with TRBJ1-5, with 7 bases aligning to TRBD1. Germline V gives CDR1 KGHSH, CDR2 LQKENI. CDR3 length: 17 residues. V lost 4 bases to trimming and J lost 7 bases; unmatched junction nucleotides: 16. This CDR3 is CASSRLPTGAGWQPQHF. In DNA form, the CDR3 reads TGTGCCAGCTCACGGCTACCAACAGGGGCCGGTTGGCAGCCCCAGCATTTT.

The chain couples TRBV5-5 to TRBJ2-7; 13 bases align to TRBD2. There are 15 residues in the CDR3. J was trimmed by 2 bases and V by 4 bases; bases with no gene match: 3. Germline-derived CDR1 and CDR2 are SGHKS and YYEKEE (reference sequence). The CDR3 spells CASSLGLAGAYEQYF. The CDR3 DNA sequence: TGTGCCAGCAGCCTAGGACTAGCGGGGGCCTACGAGCAGTACTTC.

The chain is built from TRBV11-2 and TRBJ1-2; tentatively, D is TRBD1 (6 bases). Trimming took off 0 bases at V and 3 bases at J, with 11 bases between the two ends. This CDR3 spans 15 amino acids. CDR1 and CDR2 from the germline V gene are SGHAT and FQNNGV. The CDR3 region is CASSLESRGDYGYTF. The CDR3 region has the DNA TGTGCCAGCAGCTTAGAGAGCAGGGGAGACTATGGCTACACCTTC.

The V call is TRBV14, the J call TRBJ2-5; possibly TRBD1 for D (6 bases). Trimming left V 4 bases short and J 1 base short, with 13 bases between. The CDR3 is 15 residues long. Germline-derived CDR1 and CDR2 are SGHDN and FVKESK. The CDR3 nucleotides are TGTGCCAGCAGCCCCACGGGACACTTCCAAGAGACCCAGTACTTC. The encoded protein is CASSPTGHFQETQYF. Using reference TRBV14 and TRBJ2-5 for the parts outside the CDR3, the full variable domain is EAGVTQFPSHSVIEKGQTVTLRCDPISGHDNLYWYRRVMGKEIKFLLHFVKESKQDESGMPNNRFLAERTGGTYSTLKVQPAELEDSGVYFCASSPTGHFQETQYFGPGTRLLVL.

This clone has a handful of counts. It is likely a read error: a sequence one base away is far more abundant. The chain couples TRBV5-1 to TRBJ1-2, with 7 bases identical to TRBD1. Looked up from germline, CDR1 is SGHRS and CDR2 is YFSETQ. V trimming: 4 bases; J trimming: 2 bases; junction bases outside the gene matches: 8. The CDR3 is 15 amino acids. The CDR3 DNA sequence: TGCGCCAGCAGCCATATTGACAGGGAGAACTATGGCTACACCTTC. It specifies CASSHIDRENYGYTF.

This clone was observed once. J is TRBJ1-2 and V is TRBV7-9; D is perhaps TRBD1 (5 bases). Trimming took 0 bases from V and 5 from J, leaving 7 bases between them. The CDR3 extends over 13 amino acids. Germline CDR1 SEHNR, CDR2 FQNEAQ (reference sequence). As DNA, the CDR3 is TGTGCCAGCAGCTTAGCCCAGGGTTATGGCTACACCTTC. Amino acids: CASSLAQGYGYTF.

The rearrangement joins TRBV7-9 to TRBJ2-1; 10 positions match TRBD2. Per the germline V gene, CDR1 is SEHNR and CDR2 is FQNEAQ (reference sequence). Trimming removed 1 base from V and 4 bases from J; junction bases left unmatched: 1. The length of the CDR3 is 15 residues. CDR3 sequence: CASSLGAGGYNEQFF. CDR3 nucleotides: TGTGCCAGCAGCTTAGGAGCGGGGGGGTACAATGAGCAGTTCTTC. Based on the CDR3 plus reference TRBV7-9 and TRBJ2-1, the full variable domain is DTGVSQNPRHKITKRGQNVTFRCDPISEHNRLYWYRQTLGQGPEFLTYFQNEAQLEKSRLLSDRFSAERPKGSFSTLEIQRTEQGDSAMYLCASSLGAGGYNEQFFGPGTRLTVL.

V usage is TRBV6-5 and J usage is TRBJ1-2; 8 bases are shared with TRBD1. Germline V gene lookup returns CDR1 MNHEY and CDR2 SVGAGI. This CDR3 has 13 amino acids. Germline trimming cut 5 bases from V and 3 bases from J; bases unmatched to any gene: 2. The CDR3 is CASSEQGDYGYTF. The CDR3 DNA reads as TGTGCCAGCAGTGAACAGGGGGACTATGGCTACACCTTC.

This chain links TRBV6-4 with TRBJ2-3; 8 bases align to TRBD2. Germline assignment: CDR1 MRHNA and CDR2 SNTAGT. J lost 5 bases, V lost 6 bases, and 4 bases had no gene match. The CDR3 consists of 13 residues. The CDR3 coding sequence is TGTGCCAGCAGCGGGGGGGCCAAAGATACGCAGTATTTT. Its translation: CASSGGAKDTQYF.

The chain carries TRBV6-4 and TRBJ2-2, with TRBD2 identical over 8 bases. The V gene's germline CDR1 is MRHNA and CDR2 SNTAGT. The CDR3 extends over 16 amino acids. After removal of 5 bases from V and 6 bases from J, the junction contained 11 bases not matched to a gene. CDR3 coding DNA: TGTGCCAGCAGTCGGGGGGGCCTCGGAGAGTCCGGGGAGCTGTTTTTT. It is translated as CASSRGGLGESGELFF.

The J gene is TRBJ1-1, the V gene TRBV27; D is possibly TRBD1 (5 bases). Trimming removed 6 bases from V and 0 bases from J, with 11 bases in between. Germline V gene sequence: CDR1 MNHEY, CDR2 SMNVEV (reference sequence). This CDR3 comprises 14 residues. CDR3 in amino acids: CASRGGPLNTEAFF. CDR3 bases: TGTGCCAGCAGGGGGGGACCCTTGAACACTGAAGCTTTCTTT.

To note about this clone: The same CDR3 also results from other DNA sequences found in this sample. The chain couples TRBV7-9 to TRBJ1-6, with unresolved D. V lost 5 bases and J 10 bases, leaving 9 bases between the germline ends. The CDR3 sequence is 12 residues long. In germline, CDR1 is SEHNR, CDR2 FQNEAQ (reference sequence). CDR3 sequence (DNA): TGTGCCAGCAGCCTCTCCGGGTCACCCCTCCACTTT. Protein product: CASSLSGSPLHF.

This sequence joins TRBV11-2 and TRBJ2-2; D call uncertain. This CDR3 contains 15 residues. Germline loops: CDR1 SGHAT, CDR2 FQNNGV. Trimming stripped 5 bases from V and 2 bases from J, with 12 bases between. The CDR3 loop is CASSLSRANTGELFF. The CDR3 DNA sequence: TGTGCCAGCAGCCTCTCCCGCGCCAACACCGGGGAGCTGTTTTTT.

The chain joins TRBV2 to TRBJ2-5; TRBD2 agrees at 9 bases. The DNA end lines up better with TRBJ2-7; the J call may be wrong. Germline CDR1 reads SNHLY; CDR2 reads FYNNEI. The CDR3 runs to 17 residues. CDR3 coding DNA: TGTGCCAGCAGTGTGATCGGGGCGGGGGGGCCGTTGTACGAGCAGTACTTC. Residues: CASSVIGAGGPLYEQYF.

This chain uses TRBV5-1 with TRBJ2-3; D perhaps matches TRBD1 (5 bases). V was pared by 1 base and J by 1 base, with 16 bases between. The CDR3 covers 17 residues. The V gene's germline CDR1 is SGHRS and CDR2 YFSETQ. CDR3 DNA sequence: TGCGCCAGCAGCTTGCAACCAGCTAGGGGCGGCACAGATACGCAGTATTTT. The encoded protein is CASSLQPARGGTDTQYF.

The chain recombines TRBV15 with TRBJ2-1, with 8 bases aligning to TRBD2. Germline CDR1 reads LNHNV; CDR2 reads YYDKDF (reference sequence). V lost 0 bases to trimming and J lost 0 bases; unmatched junction nucleotides: 4. CDR3 size: 17 residues. The CDR3 region is CATSRDHGGGSYNEQFF. Written as DNA, the CDR3 is TGTGCCACCAGCAGAGATCACGGGGGGGGCTCCTACAATGAGCAGTTCTTC.

The rearrangement links TRBV28 to TRBJ1-1; D uncertain. The CDR3 extends over 13 amino acids. V was shortened by 10 bases and J by 0 bases, with 12 bases between the two germline ends. Germline CDR1 and CDR2: MDHEN and SYDVKM. The CDR3 region is CATHHMMNTEAFF. For the CDR3, the DNA is TGTGCCACCCACCACATGATGAACACTGAAGCTTTCTTT. The full variable domain, in which reference TRBV28 and TRBJ1-1 provide the parts outside the CDR3, is DVKVTQSSRYLVKRTGEKVFLECVQDMDHENMFWYRQDPGLGLRLIYFSYDVKMKEKGDIPEGYSVSREKKERFSLILESASTNQTSMYLCATHHMMNTEAFFGQGTRLTVV.

The chain joins TRBV7-8 to TRBJ1-4, with 7 bases matching TRBD1. Germline V gene sequence: CDR1 SGHVS, CDR2 FQNEAQ. Germline trimming cut 6 bases from V and 6 bases from J; bases unmatched to any gene: 7. This CDR3 region has 14 residues. CDR3 in DNA: TGTGCCAGCAGACTCCGGGACAGATATGAAAAACTGTTTTTT. This codes for CASRLRDRYEKLFF.

This chain uses TRBV27 with TRBJ2-7; the D gene is possibly TRBD1 (6 bases). V lost 5 bases and J 3 bases, leaving 14 bases between the germline ends. Per germline, CDR1 MNHEY and CDR2 SMNVEV (reference sequence). This CDR3 is 14 amino acids long. The CDR3 protein is CASSPNTGRYEQYF. DNA for the CDR3: TGTGCCAGCAGTCCCAACACAGGGCGCTACGAGCAGTACTTC.

The chain links TRBV6-5 to TRBJ2-1; 10 bases match TRBD2. Losses at the gene ends were 6 bases for V and 7 bases for J; bases not matched to a gene: 9. From germline, CDR1 is MNHEY and CDR2 SVGAGI. The CDR3 loop spans 15 amino acids. In DNA form, the CDR3 reads TGTGCCAGCAGGCGAAGCGGGGGGGCAGGAAATGAGCAGTTCTTC. Its translation is CASRRSGGAGNEQFF.

The chain uses TRBV5-1 and TRBJ1-6; no clear D. V was trimmed by 4 bases and J by 0 bases, leaving 8 bases between them. Germline-derived CDR1 and CDR2 are SGHRS and YFSETQ. The CDR3 length is 15 residues. The CDR3 region is CASSHAGSYNSPLHF. CDR3 sequence (DNA): TGCGCCAGCAGCCACGCGGGCTCCTATAATTCACCCCTCCACTTT. Combining the CDR3 with reference TRBV5-1 and TRBJ1-6 gives the whole variable domain KAGVTQTPRYLIKTRGQQVTLSCSPISGHRSVSWYQQTPGQGLQFLFEYFSETQRNKGNFPGRFSGRQFSNSRSEMNVSTLELGDSALYLCASSHAGSYNSPLHFGNGTRLTVT.

The chain links TRBV4-2 to TRBJ2-2; 12 bases agree with TRBD2. CDR3 length: 17 residues. J lost 4 bases, V lost 4 bases, and 7 bases had no gene match. From germline, CDR1 is LGHNA and CDR2 YNFKEQ. The CDR3 sequence: CASSRSLAGGSTGELFF. The CDR3 DNA reads as TGTGCCAGCAGCCGAAGCCTAGCGGGGGGGAGCACCGGGGAGCTGTTTTTT.

The V gene is TRBV4-1, the J gene TRBJ2-2; D unclear. The germline V gene encodes CDR1 MGHRA and CDR2 YSYEKL. Trimming took off 0 bases at V and 7 bases at J, with 9 bases between the two ends. The CDR3 runs 14 residues. The CDR3 DNA follows: TGCGCCAGCAGCCAAGATAGCCGTTTCGGGGAGCTGTTTTTT. Translated, it gives CASSQDSRFGELFF.

The chain combines TRBV27 with TRBJ1-2, with TRBD1 matching over 7 bases. The CDR3 consists of 13 residues. Trimming removed 5 bases from V and 6 bases from J; junction bases left unmatched: 6. Germline V lookup: CDR1 MNHEY, CDR2 SMNVEV (reference sequence). CDR3 nucleotide sequence: TGTGCCAGCAGTCAAGGGGGCGTGGATGGCTACACCTTC. Protein sequence: CASSQGGVDGYTF.

This chain links TRBV9 with TRBJ2-5; 9 nucleotides align to TRBD2. V shed 0 bases and J 4 bases; nucleotides not matched to a gene: 10. The CDR3 is 17 residues long. In germline, CDR1 is SGDLS, CDR2 YYNGEE. The CDR3 loop is CASSVGRGGGVVETQYF. DNA for the CDR3: TGTGCCAGCAGCGTAGGAAGGGGCGGGGGGGTGGTAGAGACCCAGTACTTC. The full variable domain, with the rest looked up from reference TRBV9 and TRBJ2-5, is DSGVTQTPKHLITATGQRVTLRCSPRSGDLSVYWYQQSLDQGLQFLIQYYNGEERAKGNILERFSAQQFPDLHSELNLSSLELGDSALYFCASSVGRGGGVVETQYFGPGTRLLVL.

The V call is TRBV5-1, the J call TRBJ1-2, with 7 bases fitting TRBD1. The CDR3 is 13 amino acids. Germline CDR1 is SGHRS and CDR2 is YFSETQ. V was clipped by 5 bases and J by 2 bases; unmatched bases: 3. The CDR3 DNA sequence: TGCGCCAGCAGTACAGGGGTGAACTATGGCTACACCTTC. This sequence encodes CASSTGVNYGYTF.